This is a list of T cell receptor beta chains from one sample in a study of blood T cell repertoires in COVID-19. Assay used: immunoSEQ multiplex PCR; TCRdb lists only in-frame clones, some missing. The sample contains around 190,000 clones, roughly 80% of which appear only once. The sample was peripheral blood. All receptors come from a human donor in a cohort sampled during active COVID-19. CDR3s include the opening cysteine and the closing phenylalanine or tryptophan. A D gene is named only where the DNA matches it firmly. Clone size is not always given. Where it is, it says once, few, many or a class for expanded clones.

j_gene	d_gene	abundance	v_gene	CDR3nt	CDR3aa
TRBJ2-4	TRBD2	-	TRBV5-1	TGCGCCAGCAGCGGGCCCGGGACTAGCCAGGGCAAAAACATTCAGTACTTC	CASSGPGTSQGKNIQYF
TRBJ1-1	TRBD1	-	TRBV6-1	TGTGCCAGCAGTGAGGGGACAGTCTTACTGAACACTGAAGCTTTCTTT	CASSEGTVLLNTEAFF
TRBJ1-1	-	-	TRBV19	TGTGCCAGTAGTATATCGGTGAACACTGAAGCTTTCTTT	CASSISVNTEAFF
TRBJ2-1	-	-	TRBV14	TGTGCCAGCAGCTTTGTTAGAAACAATGAGCAGTTCTTC	CASSFVRNNEQFF
TRBJ1-5	-	-	TRBV12-3/TRBV12-4	TGTGCCAGCAGCGCGGGGGGAGGGCAGCCCCAGCATTTT	CASSAGGGQPQHF
TRBJ1-3	-	-	TRBV18	TGTGCCAGCTCACCGCCGGGGAGAGACTCTGGAAACACCATATATTTT	CASSPPGRDSGNTIYF
TRBJ1-2	-	-	TRBV29-1	TGCAGCGTTGAATTGCAGGCTGACTATGGCTACACCTTC	CSVELQADYGYTF
TRBJ2-7	-	-	TRBV2	TGTGCCAGCAGTGAAGGAGCAGGGGGGACCTACGAGCAGTACTTC	CASSEGAGGTYEQYF
TRBJ2-7	TRBD2	few	TRBV19	TGTGCCAGTCGAACTACTAGCGGGGGATCACACGAGCAGTACTTC	CASRTTSGGSHEQYF
TRBJ2-7	TRBD1	few	TRBV5-1	TGCGCCAGCAGTCTCGGGACAGGACCCTACGAGCAGTACTTC	CASSLGTGPYEQYF
TRBJ1-2	-	-	TRBV4-1	TGCGCCAGCAGCCCTAGCGGGCGGATCTATGGCTACACCTTC	CASSPSGRIYGYTF
TRBJ2-7	TRBD1	medium-sized	TRBV25-1	TGTGCCAGCTCCGACAGGGACGAGCAGTACTTC	CASSDRDEQYF
TRBJ2-5	-	-	TRBV2	TGTGCCAGCAGTGAAGGAGGGGGGGCTGATTGGGAGACCCAGTACTTC	CASSEGGGADWETQYF
TRBJ2-5	TRBD2	once	TRBV6-5	TGTGCCAGCAGTAGGACTAGCGGGGAAGAGACCCAGTACTTC	CASSRTSGEETQYF
TRBJ1-1	-	-	TRBV18	TGTGCCAGCTCACCAACCGGGGAGCCAGCTGAAGCTTTCTTT	CASSPTGEPAEAFF